Listed below are T cell receptor beta chains from one sample, sequenced in a study of human T cells and chemical hapten exposure. TCRdb used MiXCR to reprocess the RACE reads, holding one entry per CDR3 protein. Among tens of thousands of distinct CDR3 sequences, about a tenth were seen once, and the ten largest hold about 1.4%. The sample in question was whole blood, obtained in connection with sensitization to the hapten diphenylcyclopropenone (DPC). These receptors all stem from a woman between 45 and 65 years old with alopecia areata. Some clones in this sample may be carry-over from other donors' samples. The CDR3 runs from the conserved cysteine through the conserved F or W. Each record gives: D gene, J gene, V gene, clone size, CDR3 DNA, CDR3 protein. D genes are given only for firm matches. A clone size is listed for some rows: how often the clone was seen (once, few, many), or a class if it is expanded.

>TRBD1|TRBJ1-2|TRBV4-1|many
TGCGCCAGCAGCGTAGCAGGGGGGCCTGACTATGGCTACACCTTC
CASSVAGGPDYGYTF
>NA|TRBJ2-3|TRBV5-1|NA
TGCGCCAGCAGCTCCGCGAGGAGCGAGGCGCAGTATTTT
CASSSARSEAQYF
>TRBD2|TRBJ2-3|TRBV6-1|many
TGTGCCACCCTCCCGGGAGGACGGACAGATACGCAGTATTTT
CATLPGGRTDTQYF
>NA|TRBJ1-2|TRBV20-1|NA
TGCAGTGCCTTCCAGGGAAATGGCTACACCTTC
CSAFQGNGYTF
>NA|TRBJ2-7|TRBV29-1|few
TGCAGCGGACGCGGCCAGGGGATGTACGAGCAGTACTTC
CSGRGQGMYEQYF
>TRBD2|TRBJ2-3|TRBV2|NA
TGTGCCAGCACCCCTCCTAGCGGGTTTGATGCAGATACGCAGTATTTT
CASTPPSGFDADTQYF
>NA|TRBJ1-6|TRBV6-5|NA
TGTGCCAGCAGTTACTCGAGGGGAGATTCACCCCTCCACTTT
CASSYSRGDSPLHF
>NA|TRBJ1-5|TRBV6-2/TRBV6-3|many
TGTGCCAGCAGTTACCGACAGGTTTTCAATCAGCCCCAGCATTTT
CASSYRQVFNQPQHF
>NA|TRBJ2-5|TRBV5-1|NA
TGCGCCAGCAGCTTGGCCAAGGCAGGGGAGACCCAGTACTTC
CASSLAKAGETQYF
>TRBD2|TRBJ2-1|TRBV9|NA
TGTGCCAGCAGCTCCGCTAGCGGGAGGACAGATGAGCAGTTCTTC
CASSSASGRTDEQFF
>NA|TRBJ1-1|TRBV18|NA
TGTGCCAGCTCACCACAGCAACAGCTGAACACTGAAGCTTTCTTT
CASSPQQQLNTEAFF
>NA|TRBJ2-7|TRBV29-1|few
TGCAGCGTTGTTCCGGCGGGGGCAAGCTCCTACGAGCAGTACTTC
CSVVPAGASSYEQYF
>NA|TRBJ1-6|TRBV29-1|NA
TGCAGCGCCCGAACTGCGGGAGACAGTAATTCACCCCTCCACTTT
CSARTAGDSNSPLHF
>TRBD1|TRBJ2-7|TRBV10-3|NA
TGTGCCATCAGTGAGTGGGGGACAGATTACGAGCAGTACTTC
CAISEWGTDYEQYF
>NA|TRBJ1-2|TRBV19|NA
TGTGCCAGTAGTGAAACAGGGAGGTCTGGCTACACCTTC
CASSETGRSGYTF
>TRBD2|TRBJ2-3|TRBV29-1|NA
TGCAGCGTTGGGACTAGCGGGAGGGCAGATACGCAGTATTTT
CSVGTSGRADTQYF
>NA|TRBJ1-6|TRBV10-1|many
TGCGCCAGCAGCCCGGACAGTCTCAATTCACCCCTCCACTTT
CASSPDSLNSPLHF
>NA|TRBJ2-7|TRBV28|few
TGTGCCAGCAGGGGAGTCGGCGAGCAGTACTTC
CASRGVGEQYF
>TRBD1|TRBJ2-3|TRBV12-3/TRBV12-4|few
TGTGCCAGCAGTGACAGGGGCGGATGGACAGATACGCAGTATTTT
CASSDRGGWTDTQYF
>NA|TRBJ2-5|TRBV20-1|few
TGCAGTGCTAGAAGGGAGGGGGGGGCTCAAGAGACCCAGTACTTC
CSARREGGAQETQYF
>TRBD1|TRBJ2-7|TRBV27|NA
TGTGCCAGCAGTGCTGTCGGGACAGGGGCTTACGAGCAGTACTTC
CASSAVGTGAYEQYF
>TRBD2|TRBJ2-7|TRBV19|NA
TGTGCCAGTACCGGGGAGGCGGGAGCTACTTACGAGCAGTACTTC
CASTGEAGATYEQYF
>TRBD1|TRBJ2-4|TRBV5-1|few
TGCGCCAGCAGCCTTGGGACAGGGGGCTGGGACATTCAGTACTTC
CASSLGTGGWDIQYF
>TRBD2|TRBJ2-1|TRBV29-1|few
TGCAGCGTTGAACGTGGCGGGAGGGCGATTGAGCAGTTCTTC
CSVERGGRAIEQFF
>TRBD2|TRBJ2-7|TRBV10-3|few
TGTGCCATCAGTGAGTCGGCTAGCGGGAGGAGAAACGAGCAGTACTTC
CAISESASGRRNEQYF
>NA|TRBJ1-1|TRBV11-2|few
TGTGCCAGCAGCCTCCCTTTGGACGGCTCGGCCACTGAAGCTTTCTTT
CASSLPLDGSATEAFF
>NA|TRBJ2-6|TRBV28|many
TGTGCCAGCAGGGTGACAGGTTTCTCTGGGGCCAACGTCCTGACTTTC
CASRVTGFSGANVLTF
>NA|TRBJ2-5|TRBV5-1|many
TGCGCCAGCAGGCTTCAAGAGACCCAGTACTTC
CASRLQETQYF
>TRBD2|TRBJ2-1|TRBV24-1|NA
TGTGCCACCAGTGATTTGCTGTCTAGCGGGCATGAGCAGTTCTTC
CATSDLLSSGHEQFF
>NA|TRBJ2-1|TRBV9|few
TGTGCCAGCAGCGCCGCCGGGACCGATTACAATGAGCAGTTCTTC
CASSAAGTDYNEQFF
>TRBD2|TRBJ2-5|TRBV5-1|NA
TGCGCCAGCGGTCGACAGGGCCTCGGGACTAGCGGGAAGCAAGAGACCCAGTACTTC
CASGRQGLGTSGKQETQYF
>NA|TRBJ1-5|TRBV3-1|NA
TGTGCCAGCAGCAGGAGGGGCAATCAGCCCCAGCATTTT
CASSRRGNQPQHF
>NA|TRBJ2-7|TRBV4-1|few
TGCGCCAGCAGCCAAGATTACGACGAGTTC
CASSQDYDEF
>NA|TRBJ2-5|TRBV18|NA
TGTGCCAGCTCACCACCGGAAGAGACCCAGTACTTC
CASSPPEETQYF
>NA|TRBJ2-1|TRBV11-3|many
TGTGCCAGCAGCTTAGGAGGCGGCCCCCGCGGTGAGCAGTTCTTC
CASSLGGGPRGEQFF
>NA|TRBJ1-1|TRBV18|NA
TGTGCCAACTCACCACACTTAGGGAAGAACACTGAAGCTTTCTTT
CANSPHLGKNTEAFF
>TRBD1|TRBJ2-7|TRBV20-1|NA
TGCAGTGCCGCCGGGACAGAACTACCGAAGCAGTACTTC
CSAAGTELPKQYF
>TRBD2|TRBJ2-1|TRBV6-2/TRBV6-3|NA
TGTGCCACCCGGGGACTAGCGGGAATAAGTGAGCAGTTCTTC
CATRGLAGISEQFF
>TRBD1|TRBJ2-5|TRBV12-3/TRBV12-4|many
TGTGCCAGCAGTTTAGGGCAGGGGGTCCAAGAGACCCAGTACTTC
CASSLGQGVQETQYF
>NA|TRBJ2-2|TRBV11-1|NA
TGTGCCAGCAGCTTAATCACTGGCACCGGGGAGCTGTTTTTT
CASSLITGTGELFF
>TRBD1|TRBJ2-5|TRBV25-1|NA
TGTGCCAGCAGGGGACAGGGGCCTTGGGAGACCCAGTACTTC
CASRGQGPWETQYF
>TRBD1|TRBJ2-1|TRBV12-3/TRBV12-4|many
TGTGCCAGCAGTCTCTCTAGCAGGGGGCTAAATGAGCAGTTCTTC
CASSLSSRGLNEQFF
>NA|TRBJ2-7|TRBV7-8|many
TGTGCCAGCAGTCTGGACAGAGCCTACGAGCAGTACTTC
CASSLDRAYEQYF
>NA|TRBJ1-6|TRBV7-9|many
TGTGCCAGCAGCAGGGCCGGGAGTTCACCCCTCCACTTT
CASSRAGSSPLHF
>TRBD2|TRBJ2-1|TRBV20-1|many
TGCAGTGCAGCCGGGACTAGCGGGAGCGGGAATGAGCAGTTCTTC
CSAAGTSGSGNEQFF
>TRBD2|TRBJ2-1|TRBV7-7|NA
TGTGCTAGCAGCCCCAACCTGGCGGGAGTTGGACATGAGCAGTTCTTC
CASSPNLAGVGHEQFF
>NA|TRBJ2-7|TRBV28|few
TGTGCCAGCAGTCTTAATCGTATTTGGCAGTACTTC
CASSLNRIWQYF
>NA|TRBJ1-2|TRBV6-5|many
TGTGCCAGCAGTACACCAACTTACGTGGGCTACACCTTC
CASSTPTYVGYTF